This T cell receptor beta chain appears in the sequencing data of a study of Ad26.COV2.S vaccination and SARS-CoV-2 variants. Study overall: Trial arm assignment for the donor was COV1001 Ad26.COV2.S.

Trimming removed 0 bases at V and 2 bases at J, with 11 bases between. The CDR3 runs to 15 residues. Looked up from germline, CDR1 is SGHRS and CDR2 is YFSETQ. Here immunoSEQ multiplex PCR was the method, and the copy in TCRdb shows in-frame clones only, minus some. The sample has about 400,000 clones; approximately 92% are singletons. As to treatment: around 19 received Ad26.COV2.S at low or high dose, single or two shots; several received placebo; per-sample allocation not given. Sampling took place 63 days after the first vaccine or placebo injection. Boston hosted the donor, who was an adult aged 18-55 years. The study, taken as a whole, reports: Ad26.COV2.S recipients had broader spike-specific TCRs (P = 0.0014).

On this clone itself: The antigen remains undetermined.

Specimen: peripheral blood, collected in a trial of Ad26.COV2.S vaccine versus placebo. This receptor was obtained from a person aged 18-60 years who received the Ad26.COV2.S COVID-19 vaccine or a placebo. The chain recombines TRBV5-1 with TRBJ1-1, with a weak D call TRBD1 (6 bases). In DNA form, the CDR3 reads TGCGCCAGCAGCTTGGCAGGGACACCTAACACTGAAGCTTTCTTT. This encodes CASSLAGTPNTEAFF. Using reference TRBV5-1 and TRBJ1-1 for the parts outside the CDR3, the full variable domain is KAGVTQTPRYLIKTRGQQVTLSCSPISGHRSVSWYQQTPGQGLQFLFEYFSETQRNKGNFPGRFSGRQFSNSRSEMNVSTLELGDSALYLCASSLAGTPNTEAFFGQGTRLTVV.